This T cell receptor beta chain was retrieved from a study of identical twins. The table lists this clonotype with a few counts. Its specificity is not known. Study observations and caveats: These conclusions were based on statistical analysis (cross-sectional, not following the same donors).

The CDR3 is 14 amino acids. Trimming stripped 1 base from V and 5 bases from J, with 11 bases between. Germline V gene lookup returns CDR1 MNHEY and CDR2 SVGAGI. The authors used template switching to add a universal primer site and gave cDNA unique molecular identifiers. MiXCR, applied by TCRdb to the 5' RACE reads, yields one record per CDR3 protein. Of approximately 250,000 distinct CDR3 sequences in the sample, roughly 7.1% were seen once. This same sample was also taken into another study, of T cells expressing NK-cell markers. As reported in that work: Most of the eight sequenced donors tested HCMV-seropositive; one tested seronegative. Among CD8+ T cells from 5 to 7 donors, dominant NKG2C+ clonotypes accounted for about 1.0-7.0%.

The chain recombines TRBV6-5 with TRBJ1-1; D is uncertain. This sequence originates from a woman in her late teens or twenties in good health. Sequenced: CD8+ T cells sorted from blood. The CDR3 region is CASSYFRETTEAFF. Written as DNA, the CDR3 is TGTGCCAGCAGTTACTTTAGGGAAACGACTGAAGCTTTCTTT.